The present T cell receptor beta chain was sequenced within a study of blood T cell repertoires in COVID-19. As for the study in general: The analysed material was cDNA or gDNA that came from T cells, B-cell-depleted T cells, or PBMCs.

Seattle patients were enrolled during active infection and followed longitudinally. This clone came up a few times. In the original processing: Amplification with reference gene primers provided the estimates of nucleated cell counts. The table came from immunoSEQ multiplex PCR; TCRdb's copy has only in-frame clones and leaves some out. V, J and clone size were drawn from that table, and D and trimming were deduced from the DNA. The table lists approximately 180,000 clones, about four fifths of them singletons. CDR1 PRHDT and CDR2 FYEKMQ come from the germline V gene (reference sequence). The CDR3 totals 15 residues. Trimming left V 6 bases short and J 4 bases short, with 15 bases between.

The TCR originated in a woman over 75 with COVID-19, enrolled during active disease. The material sequenced was peripheral blood. The chain recombines TRBV13 with TRBJ1-4, with D possibly TRBD1 on 6 matching bases. The CDR3 loop reads CASRTTRDNNEKLFF. CDR3 bases: TGTGCCAGCAGAACCACCCGGGACAATAATGAAAAACTGTTTTTT.